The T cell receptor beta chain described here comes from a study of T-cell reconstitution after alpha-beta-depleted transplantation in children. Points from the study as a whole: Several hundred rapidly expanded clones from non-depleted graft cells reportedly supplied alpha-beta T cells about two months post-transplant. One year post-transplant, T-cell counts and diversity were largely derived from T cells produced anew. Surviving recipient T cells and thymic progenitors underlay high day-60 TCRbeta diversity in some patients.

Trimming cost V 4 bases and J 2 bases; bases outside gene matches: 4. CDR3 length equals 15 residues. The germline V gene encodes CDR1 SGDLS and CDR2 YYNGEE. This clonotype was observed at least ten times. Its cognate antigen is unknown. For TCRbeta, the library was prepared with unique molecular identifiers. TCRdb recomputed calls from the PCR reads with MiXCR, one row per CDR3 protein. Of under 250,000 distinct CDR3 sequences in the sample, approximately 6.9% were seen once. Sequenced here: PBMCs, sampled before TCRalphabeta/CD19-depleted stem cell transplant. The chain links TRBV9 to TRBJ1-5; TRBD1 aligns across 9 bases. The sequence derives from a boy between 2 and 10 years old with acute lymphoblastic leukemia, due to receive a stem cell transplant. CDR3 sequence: CASSRGQGGNQPQHF. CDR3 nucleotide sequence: TGTGCCAGCAGCCGGGGACAGGGAGGCAATCAGCCCCAGCATTTT.